A single sample is the source of the 9 T cell receptor beta chains below, sequenced in a study of tumor and adjacent non-tumor tissue in lung cancer (dated by TCRdb to between 2017 and 2018). Receptors were amplified or captured by multiplex PCR. The reads were generated on an Illumina HiSeq 2500. TCRbeta libraries were constructed through three rounds of nested PCR with primers (Table S4) according to protocols adapted from ARM-PCR. Using fastp at Q25 and MiXCR, TCRdb reprocessed the public reads and kept productive beta chains. Rows with a matching CDR3 protein are joined into one entry that keeps the most common DNA and genes. Here the sample has roughly 200,000 distinct CDR3 sequences; 71% occur a single time. Roughly a quarter of the sample belongs to the ten largest clones. RNA was extracted from bulk unsorted tissue and checked for quality with a NanoDrop ND-1000 and an Agilent 2100. Material for sequencing was lung tumor tissue. These receptors were taken from a man aged 55-75 years with non-small cell lung cancer.

Note on this clonotype: The junction differs from germline at one of its ends, possibly a read error. The V call is TRBV20-1, the J call TRBJ1-5, with D perhaps matching TRBD1 (5 bases). The CDR3 spans 13 residues. The germline CDR1 and CDR2 sequences are DFQATT and SNEGSKA (reference sequence). The CDR3 region is CSATRGSNQPQRF. DNA of the CDR3: TGCAGTGCTACGAGGGGTAGCAATCAACCCCAGCGTTTT.

This clonotype was observed once. This may stem from a read error, because a much larger clone lies one nucleotide away. CDR3 residues: CSVGAPDFQETQYF. CDR3 coding DNA: TGCAGCGTTGGGGCCCCGGACTTCCAAGAGACCCAGTACTTC. This rearrangement joins TRBV29-1 to TRBJ2-5; tentative D call: TRBD2 (5 bases). The CDR3 consists of 14 residues. Germline CDR1 is SQVTM and CDR2 is ANQGSEA. V was pared by 4 bases and J by 1 base, with 13 bases between.

This clonotype appeared many times. The CDR3 coding sequence is TGTGCCAGCAAAGGACTAGCGGGAACAGATACGCAGTATTTT. Its translation is CASKGLAGTDTQYF. The chain carries TRBV6-6 and TRBJ2-3; TRBD2 matches at 12 bases. Trimming removed 7 bases from V and 3 bases from J; junction bases left unmatched: 2. This CDR3 has 14 residues. CDR1 and CDR2 from the germline V gene are MNHNY and SVGAGI (reference sequence).

This clonotype has more than one count but fewer than ten. The chain carries TRBV19 and TRBJ2-7; TRBD1 agrees at 10 bases. Looked up from germline, CDR1 is LNHDA and CDR2 is SQIVND (reference sequence). The CDR3 sequence is 14 residues long. The V segment lost 4 bases and the J segment 10 bases; nucleotides outside the gene matches: 10. Written as DNA, the CDR3 is TGTGCCAGTAGTACGACAGGGGGCACCCAAACTCAGTACTTC. Translation gives CASSTTGGTQTQYF.

To note about this clonotype: A much larger clonotype is one base distant, so this may be a read error. This chain connects TRBV5-6 to TRBJ2-1; D not resolved. The germline V gene has CDR1 SGHDT and CDR2 YYEEEE. This CDR3 is 14 amino acids long. The CDR3 is CASRLAGATNEQFF. The CDR3 nucleotides are TGTGCCAGCAGGTTGGCCGGTGCAACCAATGAGCAGTTCTTC. Together with reference TRBV5-6 and TRBJ2-1, the CDR3 gives the full variable domain: DAGVTQSPTHLIKTRGQQVTLRCSPKSGHDTVSWYQQALGQGPQFIFQYYEEEERQRGNFPDRFSGHQFPNYSSELNVNALLLGDSALYLCASRLAGATNEQFFGPGTRLTVL.

A few counts support this clonotype. The chain joins TRBV18 to TRBJ1-2, with 7 positions matching TRBD1. Germline CDR1 reads KGHSH; CDR2 reads LQKENI. Trimming removed 3 bases from V and 4 bases from J; junction bases left unmatched: 2. The CDR3 loop spans 13 amino acids. DNA of the CDR3: TGTGCCAGCTCACCGGACAGGTCCTATGGCTACACCTTC. This gives the protein CASSPDRSYGYTF. Drawing the rest from reference TRBV18 and TRBJ1-2, the complete variable domain is NAGVMQNPRHLVRRRGQEARLRCSPMKGHSHVYWYRQLPEEGLKFMVYLQKENIIDESGMPKERFSAEFPKEGPSILRIQQVVRGDSAAYFCASSPDRSYGYTFGSGTRLTVV.

Worth noting for this clonotype: A junction boundary mismatches the germline segment, possibly from a read error. V is TRBV20-1 and J is TRBJ2-1, with 8 positions matching TRBD2. This CDR3 has 14 residues. CDR1 and CDR2 (germline): DFQATT, SNEGSKA (reference sequence). This CDR3 reads CSASGGAFQDEQSF. The CDR3 DNA reads as TGCAGTGCTAGCGGGGGGGCCTTTCAAGATGAGCAGTCCTTC.

Notes on this clonotype: A much larger clonotype is one base distant, so this may be a read error. The chain has TRBV30 and TRBJ1-5, with 9 bases fitting TRBD1. The CDR3 has 14 amino acids. Germline V CDR1 and CDR2: GTSNPN, SVGIG (reference sequence). V shed 4 bases and J 6 bases; nucleotides not matched to a gene: 7. The CDR3 bases are TGTGCCTGGAATACCGGGACAGGGATTCAGCCCCAGCATTTT. Translated: CAWNTGTGIQPQHF.

This clonotype appeared a single time. The germline gene is not matched at one end of the junction; a read error may be the cause. The chain uses TRBV20-1 and TRBJ1-1; D is unclear. This CDR3 has 14 residues. From germline, CDR1 is DFQATT and CDR2 SNEGSKA (reference sequence). CDR3 in amino acids: CSATRTRVRTETFF. CDR3 in DNA: TGCAGTGCTACAAGAACTAGGGTTCGGACTGAAACTTTCTTT.